These 21 T cell receptor beta chains originate from one sample sequenced in a study of T cell repertoires in cytomegalovirus infection. MiXCR, applied by TCRdb to the reads, yields one record per CDR3 protein. This sample has about 400,000 distinct CDR3 sequences; 15% to 20% occur once, and the top ten carry roughly 8.7%. Material: PBMCs. These receptors were taken from a human donor in good health (CMV status not recorded). Some clones in this sample may be carry-over from other donors' samples.

This clonotype occurred many times. V and J are TRBV7-8 and TRBJ1-3; TRBD1 matches 10 bases. The V and J ends lost 5 bases and 3 bases, in that order; junction bases with no gene match: 4. CDR1 SGHVS and CDR2 FQNEAQ come from the germline V gene. This CDR3 comprises 15 residues. The CDR3 here is CASSPGTGVGNTIYF. The CDR3 coding sequence is TGTGCCAGCAGCCCCGGGACAGGGGTTGGAAACACCATATATTTT.

This clonotype showed up many times. The genes are TRBV4-2 and TRBJ1-2, with D uncertain. Germline CDR1 reads LGHNA; CDR2 reads YNFKEQ. This CDR3 region has 13 residues. Trimming left V 0 bases short and J 7 bases short, with 9 bases between. The CDR3 region has the DNA TGTGCCAGCAGCCAAGACGTTGGTTTTGGCTACACCTTC. Protein: CASSQDVGFGYTF.

This rearrangement joins TRBV19 to TRBJ1-2; D remains unclear. The CDR3 has 12 amino acids. Trimming left V 5 bases short and J 7 bases short, with 11 bases between. Germline V gene data show CDR1 as LNHDA and CDR2 as SQIVND (reference sequence). The CDR3 bases are TGTGCCAGTAGTGGTGGTTCAGGTGGCTACACCTTC. Its translation is CASSGGSGGYTF.

This clonotype was detected a few times. This chain's CDR3 is CATDSSYNEQFF. For the CDR3, the DNA is TGTGCCACGGACAGCTCCTACAATGAGCAGTTCTTC. This chain connects TRBV24-1 to TRBJ2-1; D might be TRBD1 (6 bases). Germline V lookup: CDR1 KGHDR, CDR2 SFDVKD. Trimming took off 10 bases at V and 0 bases at J, with 6 bases between the two ends. CDR3 length equals 12 residues.

At least ten counts were recorded for this clonotype. V usage is TRBV12-3 or TRBV12-4 and J usage is TRBJ2-1; TRBD1 might be the D (6 bases). The ends were cut back, 0 bases at V and 0 bases at J, with 9 bases in the middle. The CDR3 has 16 amino acids. CDR3 in amino acids: CASSLARGSSYNEQFF. The CDR3, as DNA: TGTGCCAGCAGTTTAGCCAGGGGTAGCTCCTACAATGAGCAGTTCTTC.

A few counts support this clonotype. This chain links TRBV10-3 with TRBJ1-5; 9 bases align to TRBD1. CDR1 and CDR2 (germline): ENHRY, SYGVKD. V was pared by 5 bases and J by 5 bases, with 7 bases of the junction left unmatched. The CDR3 is 15 amino acids. CDR3 coding DNA: TGTGCCATCAGTCCCGGGACAGGGTATGATCAGCCCCAGCATTTT. It specifies CAISPGTGYDQPQHF.

This clonotype was detected only a few times. The rearrangement links TRBV5-1 to TRBJ1-3; no firm D call. There are 15 residues in the CDR3. V was trimmed by 2 bases and J by 0 bases, leaving 9 bases between them. CDR1 and CDR2 (germline): SGHRS, YFSETQ. CDR3 protein: CASSFGISSGNTIYF. CDR3 nucleotide sequence: TGCGCCAGCAGCTTTGGCATTAGCTCTGGAAACACCATATATTTT.

This clonotype was seen ten or more times. The chain links TRBV6-1 to TRBJ2-3, with D perhaps TRBD1 or TRBD2 (5 bases each). The CDR3 is made up of 15 amino acids. CDR1 is MNHNS, CDR2 SASEGT, per germline. V gave up 10 bases and J gave up 0 bases, with 17 bases separating them. This CDR3 reads CAKPGRAVSTDTQYF. The CDR3 bases are TGTGCCAAACCGGGACGGGCTGTTAGCACAGATACGCAGTATTTT.

This clonotype was seen many times. In DNA form, the CDR3 reads TGTGCCAGCAGCTTCGAATCTGAAGCTTTCTTT. This gives the protein CASSFESEAFF. The gene calls are TRBV5-4 and TRBJ1-1; D is undetermined. The CDR3 extends over 11 amino acids. Trimming removed 2 bases at V and 6 bases at J, with 5 bases between. Germline V gives CDR1 SGHNT, CDR2 YYREEE (reference sequence).

A few counts support this clonotype. This chain uses TRBV10-3 with TRBJ2-7, with D unclear. The CDR3 consists of 14 residues. Germline V gene lookup returns CDR1 ENHRY and CDR2 SYGVKD. Trimming cost V 0 bases and J 2 bases, with 8 bases left between them. In DNA form, the CDR3 reads TGTGCCATCAGTGAGTCTTACGGTACCTACGAGCAGTACTTC. Translation gives CAISESYGTYEQYF.

This clonotype was picked up a small number of times. This chain links TRBV11-2 with TRBJ2-7; either TRBD1 or TRBD2 may supply D (5 bases each). The CDR3 spans 14 residues. V was pared by 6 bases and J by 4 bases, with 16 bases between. The V gene's germline CDR1 is SGHAT and CDR2 FQNNGV. The CDR3 DNA reads TGTGCCAGCAGGCCCCCGGGACGACGATACGAGCAGTACTTC. This encodes CASRPPGRRYEQYF.

In the case of this clonotype: Compared with germline, one end of the junction differs, possibly owing to a read error. The rearrangement links TRBV28 to TRBJ1-3; no firm D call. This CDR3 has 9 amino acids. CDR1 is MDHEN, CDR2 SYDVKM, per germline. CDR3 protein: CARPSPGDF. The DNA for the CDR3 is TGTGCCAGACCCTCCCCAGGAGACTTT.

The table lists this clonotype with a few counts. The CDR3 nucleotides are TGTGCCAGCTCACCACGCCGGAGCGGGAACACTGAAGCTTTCTTT. As protein: CASSPRRSGNTEAFF. J is TRBJ1-1 and V is TRBV18; D remains unclear. Germline-derived CDR1 and CDR2 are KGHSH and LQKENI. Trimming left V 1 base short and J 1 base short, with 10 bases between. This CDR3 region has 15 residues.

This clonotype showed up just a few times. The chain carries TRBV2 and TRBJ1-5; D is perhaps TRBD1 (5 bases). CDR3 length: 12 amino acids. The V end lost 7 bases, the J end lost 5 bases, and 9 bases lay between the germline ends. Germline V gives CDR1 SNHLY, CDR2 FYNNEI. CDR3 region: CASNPQDQPQHF. The CDR3 coding sequence is TGTGCCAGCAATCCACAGGATCAGCCCCAGCATTTT.

The chain has TRBV9 and TRBJ2-7, with D tentatively TRBD1 (5 bases). The CDR3 contains 14 residues. Per the germline V gene, CDR1 is SGDLS and CDR2 is YYNGEE. Trimming took off 4 bases at V and 0 bases at J, with 11 bases between the two ends. CDR3 in amino acids: CASSKGASSYEQYF. In nucleotides, the CDR3 is TGTGCCAGCAGCAAAGGGGCGAGCTCCTACGAGCAGTACTTC.

This clonotype was observed many times. The chain uses TRBV4-1 and TRBJ1-1, with a tentative D call TRBD1 (5 bases). CDR3 size: 13 residues. Germline V CDR1 and CDR2: MGHRA, YSYEKL. V gave up 2 bases and J gave up 11 bases, with 15 bases separating them. This CDR3 is CASSQTGPTGAFF. In nucleotides, the CDR3 is TGCGCCAGCAGCCAAACGGGACCCACGGGGGCTTTCTTT.

This rearrangement joins TRBV5-6 to TRBJ1-3; TRBD1 is a possible D gene (5 bases). The CDR3 runs to 15 residues. V was shortened by 4 bases and J by 2 bases, with 13 bases between the two germline ends. CDR1 is SGHDT, CDR2 YYEEEE, per germline. The CDR3 is CASSLLGPTGNTIYF. The DNA for the CDR3 is TGTGCCAGCAGCCTCTTGGGGCCCACTGGAAACACCATATATTTT.

The rearrangement links TRBV11-2 to TRBJ1-5; D remains ambiguous. This CDR3 spans 14 amino acids. V was trimmed by 0 bases and J by 6 bases, leaving 9 bases between them. The germline V gene encodes CDR1 SGHAT and CDR2 FQNNGV. The DNA of the CDR3 is TGTGCCAGCAGCTTAGATCTGTGGGGTCAGCCCCAGCATTTT. This translates into CASSLDLWGQPQHF.

This clonotype appeared once. This rearrangement joins TRBV18 to TRBJ2-3, with 11 bases matching TRBD2. The V segment lost 0 bases and the J segment 3 bases; nucleotides outside the gene matches: 2. Germline-derived CDR1 and CDR2 are KGHSH and LQKENI. The CDR3 contains 16 residues. CDR3 residues: CASSPPASGRTDTQYF. The CDR3, as DNA: TGTGCCAGCTCACCACCTGCTAGCGGGAGGACAGATACGCAGTATTTT.

This clonotype was counted at least ten times. This chain connects TRBV11-2 to TRBJ2-3, with D tentatively TRBD1 (5 bases). The germline V and J ends were trimmed by 0 bases and 1 base, with 8 bases remaining between them. The germline CDR1 and CDR2 sequences are SGHAT and FQNNGV. The CDR3 sequence is 15 residues long. CDR3 region: CASSLDPGRTDTQYF. The CDR3 coding sequence is TGTGCCAGCAGCTTAGACCCAGGGCGCACAGATACGCAGTATTTT.

The J gene is TRBJ1-1, the V gene TRBV19; 11 bases are a match to TRBD1. The CDR3 runs to 15 residues. Germline values: CDR1 LNHDA, CDR2 SQIVND (reference sequence). Losses at the gene ends were 6 bases for V and 3 bases for J; bases not matched to a gene: 6. In nucleotides, the CDR3 is TGTGCCAGTAGACCCTTGGACAGGGGGCACACTGAAGCTTTCTTT. This sequence encodes CASRPLDRGHTEAFF.